The 22 T cell receptor beta chains presented below share a single source sample, sequenced in a study of T cells in Graves' hyperthyroidism and ophthalmopathy. It was RNA transcripts that yielded the amplified TCR beta CDR3 regions. TCR CDR3 regions were first amplified by RT-PCR with HTBI primers. In TCRdb, the multiplex PCR reads were re-called with MiXCR into one record per CDR3 protein. The sample gives some 740,000 distinct CDR3 sequences, 14% of which show up once; 10% is in the top ten. Specimen: blood. These receptors were taken from a woman aged 18-35 years with Graves' hyperthyroidism.

This clonotype was recorded at least ten times. The rearrangement links TRBV12-3 or TRBV12-4 to TRBJ1-5; D call uncertain. The CDR3 runs 14 residues. The V and J ends lost 8 bases and 1 base respectively, with 12 bases between them. The CDR3 DNA sequence: TGTGCCAGCGCACCATCCGGCAGCAATCAGCCCCAGCATTTT. Translated: CASAPSGSNQPQHF.

The chain carries TRBV6-2 or TRBV6-3 and TRBJ2-2; D uncertain. Between the trimmed V and J ends, which lost 6 bases and 5 bases, there was a span of 7 bases. Germline CDR1 reads MNHEY; CDR2 reads SVGEGT. The CDR3 runs to 12 residues. In DNA, the CDR3 is TGTGCCAGCAGGACACTAACCGGGGAGCTGTTTTTT. Translation gives CASRTLTGELFF.

This clonotype showed up many times. This chain connects TRBV6-2 or TRBV6-3 to TRBJ2-7, with TRBD2 as a possible D gene (5 bases). CDR3 length: 14 amino acids. The V and J ends lost 5 bases and 4 bases respectively, with 15 bases between them. Germline loops: CDR1 MNHEY, CDR2 SVGEGT. The CDR3 nucleotides are TGTGCCAGCAGTATACCGGGAACTCCTTACGAGCAGTACTTC. Translating gives CASSIPGTPYEQYF.

The genes are TRBV4-2 and TRBJ2-5, with D unresolved. V gave up 0 bases and J gave up 2 bases, with 7 bases separating them. The germline gives CDR1 LGHNA, CDR2 YNFKEQ. CDR3 length equals 14 residues. The CDR3 sequence is CASSQDLTQETQYF. CDR3 DNA: TGTGCCAGCAGCCAAGATCTGACACAAGAGACCCAGTACTTC.

In its sample, this clonotype was seen many times. The chain couples TRBV20-1 to TRBJ1-5, with D possibly being TRBD1 (5 bases). The CDR3 runs to 15 residues. Between the trimmed V and J ends, which lost 1 base and 1 base, there was a span of 11 bases. Germline V gene sequence: CDR1 DFQATT, CDR2 SNEGSKA (reference sequence). CDR3 sequence: CSARVGEGSNQPQHF. The CDR3 DNA follows: TGCAGTGCTAGAGTGGGGGAAGGGAGCAATCAGCCCCAGCATTTT.

Comment on this clonotype: One junction end does not reproduce the germline sequence, and a read error may be involved. The V and J genes are TRBV7-9 and TRBJ2-7, with TRBD2 as a possible D gene (6 bases). The CDR3 has 14 amino acids. Germline-derived CDR1 and CDR2 are SEHNR and FQNEAQ (reference sequence). CDR3 nucleotides: TGCGCCAGCAGCCCCGGGTCCGGGGGAGGAGAGCAGTACTTC. Residues: CASSPGSGGGEQYF.

For this clonotype: This may be a read error, as it is one base from a much larger clone. V is TRBV5-1 and J is TRBJ1-2; tentatively, D is TRBD1 (6 bases). This CDR3 comprises 16 residues. Trimming left V 4 bases short and J 10 bases short, with 26 bases between. The V gene's germline CDR1 is SGHRS and CDR2 YFSETQ. CDR3: CASSRWTTLGADDYTF. The CDR3 DNA sequence: TGCGCCAGCAGCCGATGGACTACCTTGGGGGCGGATGACTACACCTTC.

This clonotype was observed a few times. V gene TRBV7-9 combines with J gene TRBJ2-6; TRBD1 matches 7 bases. The J segment lost 9 bases and the V segment lost 7 bases, leaving 6 bases of the junction unmatched. The CDR3 is 13 residues long. Germline V gene data show CDR1 as SEHNR and CDR2 as FQNEAQ (reference sequence). CDR3: CASNRQGGNVLTF. For the CDR3, the DNA is TGTGCCAGCAACCGACAGGGCGGCAACGTCCTGACTTTC.

This clonotype was counted ten times or more. V and J are TRBV6-2 or TRBV6-3 and TRBJ2-3; D unclear. The V gene lost 2 bases and the J gene lost 4 bases, with 10 bases spanning the gap. The CDR3 covers 14 residues. Germline CDR1 is MNHEY and CDR2 is SVGEGT. In DNA, the CDR3 is TGTGCCAGCAGTTACGCCGTTCGTGCAGATACGCAGTATTTT. Residues: CASSYAVRADTQYF.

This clonotype was seen a few times. The CDR3 DNA sequence: TGTGCCAGTAGTAAAGTCCCCGCGGATTACAATGAGCAGTTCTTC. Amino acid sequence: CASSKVPADYNEQFF. The V call is TRBV19, the J call TRBJ2-1; D unclear. Looked up from germline, CDR1 is LNHDA and CDR2 is SQIVND (reference sequence). V shed 4 bases and J shed 4 bases, with 14 bases lying between them. The CDR3 has 15 residues. The whole variable domain, remainder taken from reference TRBV19 and TRBJ2-1, is DGGITQSPKYLFRKEGQNVTLSCEQNLNHDAMYWYRQDPGQGLRLIYYSQIVNDFQKGDIAEGYSVSREKKESFPLTVTSAQKNPTAFYLCASSKVPADYNEQFFGPGTRLTVL.

This clonotype was seen a single time. The chain employs TRBV29-1 and TRBJ2-2; 8 bases map to TRBD2. Germline CDR1 SQVTM, CDR2 ANQGSEA. This CDR3 spans 14 amino acids. Unmatched junction bases numbered 5, after V lost 7 bases and J lost 1 base. In DNA, the CDR3 is TGCAGCGCCTTAGCGGGGATGAACACCGGGGAGCTGTTTTTT. It is translated as CSALAGMNTGELFF.

V and J are TRBV27 and TRBJ2-7; 10 bases map to TRBD2. V lost 6 bases and J lost 6; bases outside the gene matches: 8. Germline V gene lookup returns CDR1 MNHEY and CDR2 SMNVEV (reference sequence). The CDR3 extends over 14 amino acids. The CDR3 DNA follows: TGTGCCAGCAGAAACTCAGCGGGAGGGCTCGAGCAGTACTTC. Its protein product is CASRNSAGGLEQYF.

The chain joins TRBV5-1 to TRBJ2-3; D possibly matches TRBD1 or TRBD2 (5 bases each). Germline assignment: CDR1 SGHRS and CDR2 YFSETQ. V lost 5 bases, J lost 0 bases, and 16 bases lay in between. This CDR3 comprises 16 residues. The DNA of the CDR3 is TGCGCCAGCAGAGTGGGGGAGAGCGTTAGCACAGATACGCAGTATTTT. Its translation is CASRVGESVSTDTQYF.

This clonotype came up many times. The J gene is TRBJ2-7, the V gene TRBV29-1, with TRBD2 matching over 8 bases. Germline loops: CDR1 SQVTM, CDR2 ANQGSEA. V shed 4 bases, J shed 6 bases, and the junction held 8 bases outside the gene matches. This CDR3 is 13 amino acids long. CDR3 nucleotide sequence: TGCAGCGTTGCCCTAGCGGGCGTTTTCGAGCAGTACTTC. Its translation is CSVALAGVFEQYF.

This clonotype was counted many times. The chain uses TRBV11-2 and TRBJ2-5, with 7 bases that match TRBD2. The CDR3 runs to 14 residues. V lost 5 bases, J lost 5 bases, and 8 bases stayed unmatched. The germline gives CDR1 SGHAT, CDR2 FQNNGV. The CDR3 spells CASSHGRGVETQYF. CDR3 DNA sequence: TGTGCCAGCAGCCATGGACGGGGGGTCGAGACCCAGTACTTC.

This clonotype appeared many times. The chain uses TRBV5-1 and TRBJ1-1; D unresolved. V was shortened by 1 base and J by 1 base, with 5 bases between the two germline ends. Germline V gene data show CDR1 as SGHRS and CDR2 as YFSETQ. The CDR3 spans 13 residues. This chain's CDR3 is CASSLIPNTEAFF. The DNA for the CDR3 is TGCGCCAGCAGCTTGATCCCGAACACTGAAGCTTTCTTT. Full variable domain (remainder filled in from reference TRBV5-1 and TRBJ1-1): KAGVTQTPRYLIKTRGQQVTLSCSPISGHRSVSWYQQTPGQGLQFLFEYFSETQRNKGNFPGRFSGRQFSNSRSEMNVSTLELGDSALYLCASSLIPNTEAFFGQGTRLTVV.

This clonotype was counted many times. The rearrangement joins TRBV28 to TRBJ2-7, with 7 bases aligning to TRBD1. Losses at the gene ends were 7 bases for V and 6 bases for J; bases not matched to a gene: 21. CDR3 size: 17 residues. Looked up from germline, CDR1 is MDHEN and CDR2 is SYDVKM. The CDR3 protein is CASTLRTGGGVRAEQYF. CDR3 in DNA: TGTGCCAGCACCCTAAGGACAGGCGGCGGAGTGAGGGCCGAGCAGTACTTC.

V usage is TRBV20-1 and J usage is TRBJ2-7, with 9 nucleotides matching TRBD1. The J call may be incorrect, as the DNA end agrees better with TRBJ2-1. From germline, CDR1 is DFQATT and CDR2 SNEGSKA (reference sequence). This CDR3 spans 14 amino acids. The CDR3 DNA is TGCAGTGCTGACCGCGGACAGGGGTCCTACGAGCAGTTCTTC. Residues: CSADRGQGSYEQFF.

This clonotype was seen ten or more times. This sequence joins TRBV7-9 and TRBJ2-7, with 8 bases matching TRBD1. CDR3 length: 16 amino acids. V gave up 4 bases and J gave up 6 bases; unmatched junction bases: 14. CDR1 SEHNR and CDR2 FQNEAQ come from the germline V gene (reference sequence). The CDR3 loop is CASSYPSDRVEGEQYF. The CDR3 nucleotides are TGTGCCAGCAGCTATCCTTCGGACAGGGTGGAAGGCGAGCAGTACTTC.

This clonotype showed up many times. This chain joins TRBV28 and TRBJ1-1, with 11 bases identical to TRBD1. Per germline, CDR1 MDHEN and CDR2 SYDVKM. The CDR3 loop spans 16 amino acids. Losses at the gene ends were 10 bases for V and 5 bases for J; bases not matched to a gene: 15. The CDR3 loop reads CATTPKGDRGRTEAFF. In DNA, the CDR3 is TGTGCCACCACTCCTAAGGGGGACAGGGGGAGGACTGAAGCTTTCTTT.

The chain uses TRBV19 and TRBJ2-7; D possibly corresponds to TRBD1 (7 bases). V lost 3 bases to trimming and J lost 4 bases, with 13 bases between them. Per the germline V gene, CDR1 is LNHDA and CDR2 is SQIVND (reference sequence). This CDR3 spans 14 amino acids. CDR3 sequence (DNA): TGTGCCAGTAGTATGGCAGGGGGGTTGTACGAGCAGTACTTC. It is translated as CASSMAGGLYEQYF.

The table lists this clonotype with many counts. The J gene is TRBJ2-7, the V gene TRBV3-1; 11 bases map to TRBD2. J was trimmed by 1 base and V by 4 bases; bases with no gene match: 9. The CDR3 is 17 residues long. Germline V gene sequence: CDR1 LGHDT, CDR2 YNNKEL (reference sequence). The CDR3 here is CASSPGLAGGGSYEQYF. CDR3 DNA: TGTGCCAGCAGCCCCGGTCTAGCGGGAGGAGGGTCCTACGAGCAGTACTTC.